The 22 T cell receptor beta chains below come from one sample, sequenced in a study of T cell repertoires in cytomegalovirus infection. What these receptors recognize is not known. Each CDR3 protein gets one entry after TCRdb re-called the reads with MiXCR. The sample consists of roughly 120,000 distinct CDR3 sequences, roughly a third of them appearing once. The sequences come from CD8+ T cells from cultured PBMCs, collected from culture after CMV antigen stimulation. Receptors originate from a human donor in good health (CMV status not recorded). Some clones in this sample may be carry-over from other donors' samples.

This sequence joins TRBV7-2 and TRBJ2-7; perhaps TRBD1 as D (6 bases). Trimming pared 5 bases from V and 3 bases from J, leaving 20 bases between. CDR1 is SGHTA, CDR2 FQGNSA, per germline. The CDR3 has 16 amino acids. The CDR3 DNA reads as TGTGCCAGCAGCAGAACACCACAAGGGGGTTACTACGAGCAGTACTTC. Translation: CASSRTPQGGYYEQYF.

This clonotype was detected once. The chain employs TRBV7-9 and TRBJ2-5; 8 nucleotides match TRBD1. The CDR3 loop spans 13 amino acids. Looked up from germline, CDR1 is SEHNR and CDR2 is FQNEAQ (reference sequence). The junction had 5 bases not matched to a gene; V was cut back by 7 bases and J by 4 bases. The CDR3 is CASTPTGGETQYF. CDR3 in DNA: TGTGCCAGCACCCCCACAGGGGGAGAGACCCAGTACTTC.

The V call is TRBV28, the J call TRBJ1-5; unclear D gene. The CDR3 has 16 residues. V lost 1 base and J lost 1, with 11 bases in between. Germline CDR1 is MDHEN and CDR2 is SYDVKM. The CDR3 nucleotides read TGTGCCAGCAGTTTATATAGGGCCGAGAGCAATCAGCCCCAGCATTTT. Amino acid sequence: CASSLYRAESNQPQHF.

Concerning this clonotype: With a much larger clone just one base away, this may be a read error. V is TRBV7-6 and J is TRBJ2-7, with TRBD1 as a possible D gene (5 bases). The CDR3 contains 18 residues. CDR1 is SGHVS, CDR2 FNYEAQ, per germline. The CDR3 DNA reads TGTGCCAGCAGATTAGACCGAATAGGGGCCTTCAGCTCCTACGAGCAGTACTTC. Translated: CASRLDRIGAFSSYEQYF.

This clonotype was detected only a few times. The chain combines TRBV4-1 with TRBJ2-5; D is possibly TRBD1 or TRBD2 (5 bases each). This CDR3 spans 15 amino acids. Germline assignment: CDR1 MGHRA and CDR2 YSYEKL. Trimming stripped 7 bases from V and 4 bases from J, with 19 bases between. The CDR3 DNA is TGCGCCAGCAAACGTACCGCCGGGACCTCAGAGACCCAGTACTTC. This gives the protein CASKRTAGTSETQYF.

The chain uses TRBV7-8 and TRBJ1-4; D might be TRBD1 (6 bases). The CDR3 loop spans 15 amino acids. V was cut by 5 bases and J by 4 bases, with 14 bases left in between. CDR1 and CDR2 (germline): SGHVS, FQNEAQ. The CDR3 nucleotides are TGTGCCAGCAGCCGTAACAGGGCTGGTAATGAAAAACTGTTTTTT. As protein: CASSRNRAGNEKLFF.

The rearrangement links TRBV19 to TRBJ1-5, with 8 bases that match TRBD1. Germline assignment: CDR1 LNHDA and CDR2 SQIVND (reference sequence). The junction had 4 bases not matched to a gene; V was cut back by 8 bases and J by 1 base. The length of the CDR3 is 14 residues. CDR3 region: CASRGQGSNQPQHF. The CDR3 coding sequence is TGTGCCAGTCGCGGACAGGGCAGCAATCAGCCCCAGCATTTT.

In this sample, this clonotype turned up once. The chain uses TRBV7-9 and TRBJ1-2; TRBD1 matches 9 bases. The CDR3 totals 14 residues. With 4 bases clipped from V and 6 bases from J, the junction kept 6 bases outside the gene matches. The germline gives CDR1 SEHNR, CDR2 FQNEAQ (reference sequence). Written as DNA, the CDR3 is TGTGCCAGCAGCTGGGGGGGACAGGGAGATGGCTACACCTTC. It codes for CASSWGGQGDGYTF.

This rearrangement joins TRBV12-3 or TRBV12-4 to TRBJ1-1; 8 positions match TRBD1. V shed 6 bases and J 4 bases; nucleotides not matched to a gene: 7. This CDR3 contains 14 residues. Here the CDR3 DNA reads TGTGCCAGCAGATCCGGACAGGGAGGCACTGAAGCTTTCTTT. This codes for CASRSGQGGTEAFF.

This clonotype was observed once. CDR3 sequence (DNA): TGTGCCAGCAGCTTTTTCAGGGTGGGAGAGACCCAGTACTTC. Its protein is CASSFFRVGETQYF. The chain joins TRBV11-2 to TRBJ2-5; tentatively, D is TRBD1 (5 bases). CDR1 is SGHAT, CDR2 FQNNGV, per germline. The CDR3 is 14 amino acids. Deletions cut 3 bases from V and 4 bases from J, with 12 bases between.

This chain joins TRBV7-6 and TRBJ2-1; maybe TRBD1 (6 bases). CDR3 length equals 16 residues. Per germline, CDR1 SGHVS and CDR2 FNYEAQ. Trimming removed 1 base from V and 2 bases from J, with 12 bases in between. CDR3 sequence reads: CASSLVVQGPYNEQFF. The CDR3 region has the DNA TGTGCCAGCAGCTTAGTGGTACAGGGTCCCTACAATGAGCAGTTCTTC.

This clonotype was seen ten or more times. The chain is built from TRBV7-8 and TRBJ2-7; D gene uncertain. Germline V lookup: CDR1 SGHVS, CDR2 FQNEAQ. V was trimmed by 2 bases and J by 4 bases, leaving 12 bases between them. The CDR3 is 14 residues long. CDR3 protein: CASSLSTVGYEQYF. The CDR3 region has the DNA TGTGCCAGCAGCTTATCTACTGTAGGGTACGAGCAGTACTTC.

This chain joins TRBV20-1 and TRBJ1-1; D gene unclear. Trimming pared 8 bases from V and 0 bases from J, leaving 10 bases between. Germline CDR1 and CDR2: DFQATT and SNEGSKA (reference sequence). The CDR3 has 12 amino acids. For the CDR3, the DNA is TGCAGTACCCATCCGATGAACACTGAAGCTTTCTTT. It yields the protein CSTHPMNTEAFF.

This sequence joins TRBV5-6 and TRBJ2-5; TRBD1 might be the D (5 bases). CDR1 SGHDT and CDR2 YYEEEE come from the germline V gene. This CDR3 spans 15 amino acids. V gave up 2 bases and J gave up 1 base, with 12 bases separating them. DNA for the CDR3: TGTGCCAGCAGCTTCATCCAGGGCCCCCAAGAGACCCAGTACTTC. Protein product: CASSFIQGPQETQYF.

This clonotype was recorded a few times. V gene TRBV6-2 or TRBV6-3 combines with J gene TRBJ1-5, with D uncertain. The V gene lost 7 bases and the J gene lost 5 bases, with 12 bases spanning the gap. The CDR3 consists of 13 residues. Germline loops: CDR1 MNHEY, CDR2 SVGEGT. The CDR3 nucleotides are TGTGCCAGCAACGGCCAGTCATATCAGCCCCAGCATTTT. Translation gives CASNGQSYQPQHF.

This clonotype was picked up many times. In nucleotides, the CDR3 is TGCGCCAGCAGCCAAGCCCTTGGCGGATCCTACGAGCAGTACTTC. Its protein is CASSQALGGSYEQYF. V is TRBV4-1 and J is TRBJ2-7; D uncertain. Trimming stripped 1 base from V and 1 base from J, with 11 bases between. Per germline, CDR1 MGHRA and CDR2 YSYEKL. CDR3 length: 15 residues.

This clonotype occurred a few times. V usage is TRBV7-9 and J usage is TRBJ1-5; D is unclear. V lost 3 bases, J lost 4 bases, and 10 bases lay in between. Germline CDR1 reads SEHNR; CDR2 reads FQNEAQ (reference sequence). The CDR3 covers 14 residues. The CDR3 here is CASSLGGRNQPQHF. The DNA of the CDR3 is TGTGCCAGCAGCTTGGGCGGAAGGAATCAGCCCCAGCATTTT.

V usage is TRBV12-3 or TRBV12-4 and J usage is TRBJ1-5; tentatively, D is TRBD1 (6 bases). The CDR3 is 14 amino acids. Trimming left V 6 bases short and J 3 bases short, with 12 bases between. CDR3 in amino acids: CASRGRGANQPQHF. CDR3 in DNA: TGTGCCAGCAGGGGCAGGGGAGCCAATCAGCCCCAGCATTTT.

The chain has TRBV6-1 and TRBJ2-3, with D possibly TRBD2 on 5 matching bases. Trimming left V 5 bases short and J 2 bases short, with 17 bases between. This CDR3 region has 16 residues. CDR1 and CDR2 from the germline V gene are MNHNS and SASEGT. CDR3 nucleotides: TGTGCCAGCAGTACTCTGAATGGGAGAATCACAGATACGCAGTATTTT. Translating gives CASSTLNGRITDTQYF.

The genes are TRBV6-2 or TRBV6-3 and TRBJ1-1; 8 positions agree with TRBD1. This CDR3 is built from 14 residues. Losses at the gene ends were 6 bases for V and 8 bases for J; bases not matched to a gene: 11. CDR1 is MNHEY and CDR2 is SVGEGT in the germline V gene. The CDR3 region has the DNA TGTGCCAGCAGGGATGCAGGGGGCAGCGGGGAAGCTTTCTTT. As protein: CASRDAGGSGEAFF.

This clonotype turned up a few times. The V and J genes are TRBV7-9 and TRBJ2-1; no firm D call. V dropped 4 bases and J dropped 4 bases, with 11 bases sitting between them. This CDR3 comprises 14 residues. Germline V gene data show CDR1 as SEHNR and CDR2 as FQNEAQ (reference sequence). The chain's CDR3 is CASSSIDGYNEQFF. The CDR3 DNA reads TGTGCCAGCAGCTCCATAGACGGGTACAATGAGCAGTTCTTC.

The V call is TRBV13, the J call TRBJ2-7; D is uncertain. Deletions cut 3 bases from V and 5 bases from J, with 8 bases between. The CDR3 runs to 12 residues. Germline lookup yields CDR1 PRHDT and CDR2 FYEKMQ (reference sequence). CDR3 nucleotides: TGTGCCAGCAGCTTGTGGGCCCACGAGCAGTACTTC. Its protein is CASSLWAHEQYF.